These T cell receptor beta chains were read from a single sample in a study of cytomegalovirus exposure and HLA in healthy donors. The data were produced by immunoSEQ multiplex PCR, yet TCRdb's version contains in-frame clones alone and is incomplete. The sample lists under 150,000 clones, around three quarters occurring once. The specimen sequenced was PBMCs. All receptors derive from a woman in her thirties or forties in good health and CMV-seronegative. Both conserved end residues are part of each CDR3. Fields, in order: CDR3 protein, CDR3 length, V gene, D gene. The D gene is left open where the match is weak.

cdr3_aa: CASRSTGAISYEQYF; cdr3_length: 15; v_call: TRBV5-1; d_call: TRBD1
cdr3_aa: CASSSVRGETQYF; cdr3_length: 13; v_call: TRBV7-8; d_call: .
cdr3_aa: CASSYQGTGPQHF; cdr3_length: 13; v_call: TRBV6-5; d_call: .
cdr3_aa: CASSLGRGQGAAEQYF; cdr3_length: 16; v_call: TRBV5-5; d_call: TRBD1
cdr3_aa: CASRARTGDYNEQFF; cdr3_length: 15; v_call: TRBV5-8; d_call: TRBD1
cdr3_aa: CASSLATALNTEAFF; cdr3_length: 15; v_call: TRBV5-1; d_call: .
cdr3_aa: CASSPSGGSDLRGYTF; cdr3_length: 16; v_call: TRBV6-4; d_call: .
cdr3_aa: CASSINRGRNYGYTF; cdr3_length: 15; v_call: TRBV18; d_call: TRBD1
cdr3_aa: CASSFGQGPNEQFF; cdr3_length: 14; v_call: TRBV6-5; d_call: TRBD1
cdr3_aa: CASSPDYGYTF; cdr3_length: 11; v_call: TRBV5-5; d_call: .
cdr3_aa: CASSNLAGGAFVLGNEQFF; cdr3_length: 19; v_call: TRBV2; d_call: TRBD2